A single sample is the source of the 18 T cell receptor beta chains below, sequenced in a study of blood T cell repertoires in COVID-19. TCRdb keeps only in-frame clones here, not all; method: immunoSEQ multiplex PCR. The sample yields some 100,000 clones, about 91% seen once. Material: peripheral blood. The receptor source for this set is a human donor in a cohort sampled during active COVID-19.

The rearrangement joins TRBV19 to TRBJ1-5, with D unresolved. The CDR3 is 14 residues long. Trimming stripped 7 bases from V and 0 bases from J, with 10 bases between. CDR1 is LNHDA and CDR2 is SQIVND in the germline V gene (reference sequence). The CDR3 DNA follows: TGTGCCAGTATTGGGCAGAATAGCAATCAGCCCCAGCATTTT. Its protein is CASIGQNSNQPQHF. Full variable domain (rest looked up from reference TRBV19 and TRBJ1-5): DGGITQSPKYLFRKEGQNVTLSCEQNLNHDAMYWYRQDPGQGLRLIYYSQIVNDFQKGDIAEGYSVSREKKESFPLTVTSAQKNPTAFYLCASIGQNSNQPQHFGDGTRLSIL.

The V call is TRBV19, the J call TRBJ1-1; perhaps TRBD1 as D (6 bases). CDR1 LNHDA and CDR2 SQIVND come from the germline V gene (reference sequence). Trimming left V 8 bases short and J 0 bases short, with 22 bases between. The CDR3 covers 17 residues. The CDR3 DNA sequence: TGTGCCAGTGGTGGACACCGGGACACCCGAATGAACACTGAAGCTTTCTTT. Translation gives CASGGHRDTRMNTEAFF.

The gene calls are TRBV27 and TRBJ2-1; 9 bases are a match to TRBD1. Germline loops: CDR1 MNHEY, CDR2 SMNVEV (reference sequence). Trimming took 6 bases from V and 3 from J; bases not matched to a gene: 9. The CDR3 totals 16 residues. CDR3 sequence (DNA): TGTGCCAGCAGCCATATGGGACAGGGCGGCTACAATGAGCAGTTCTTC. Its protein product is CASSHMGQGGYNEQFF.

This chain uses TRBV5-1 with TRBJ2-5, with D maybe TRBD1 (6 bases). The CDR3 has 14 amino acids. Trimming took off 1 base at V and 5 bases at J, with 12 bases between the two ends. Germline V gene data show CDR1 as SGHRS and CDR2 as YFSETQ. The CDR3 sequence: CASSLTGYSETQYF. In DNA, the CDR3 is TGCGCCAGCAGCTTGACAGGGTACAGCGAGACCCAGTACTTC.

The chain recombines TRBV6-5 with TRBJ2-1; D not certain. CDR3 length: 14 residues. Trimming took off 2 bases at V and 3 bases at J, with 8 bases between the two ends. Germline values: CDR1 MNHEY, CDR2 SVGAGI. CDR3 amino acids: CASSYRTDYNEQFF. The CDR3 DNA is TGTGCCAGCAGTTACCGCACAGACTACAATGAGCAGTTCTTC.

Remarks on this clone: Germline and junction disagree at one end, which may indicate a read error. J is TRBJ2-5 and V is TRBV7-7; 8 bases align to TRBD1. The length of the CDR3 is 17 residues. The germline V gene has CDR1 SSHAT and CDR2 FNYEAQ (reference sequence). CDR3 DNA: TGTGCTAGCAGCCTATCCTTCGACAGGGGCGAGGGGGAGACCCAGTACTTC. Amino acids: CASSLSFDRGEGETQYF.

The chain employs TRBV2 and TRBJ2-1; 12 bases agree with TRBD2. The V and J ends lost 6 bases and 5 bases, in that order; junction bases with no gene match: 2. Germline CDR1 SNHLY, CDR2 FYNNEI. The CDR3 runs 14 residues. The CDR3 DNA sequence: TGTGCCAGCAGCGGACTAGCGGGAAACAATGAGCAGTTCTTC. This gives the protein CASSGLAGNNEQFF.

The genes are TRBV10-3 and TRBJ2-7; 9 positions agree with TRBD1. The germline V gene has CDR1 ENHRY and CDR2 SYGVKD. V gave up 3 bases and J gave up 0 bases; unmatched junction bases: 12. This CDR3 is 18 amino acids long. Here the CDR3 reads CAISDGGQGIPISYEQYF. The CDR3 DNA follows: TGTGCCATCAGTGACGGCGGACAGGGGATTCCTATCTCCTACGAGCAGTACTTC.

V and J are TRBV20-1 and TRBJ2-2, with 8 positions matching TRBD2. This CDR3 is built from 14 residues. V lost 3 bases, J lost 8 bases, and 8 bases stayed unmatched. CDR1 is DFQATT and CDR2 is SNEGSKA in the germline V gene (reference sequence). DNA of the CDR3: TGCAGTGCTAGTACGGGAGGGTCAGAAGGGGAGCTGTTTTTT. As protein: CSASTGGSEGELFF.

The genes are TRBV15 and TRBJ2-2, with D maybe TRBD2 (6 bases). Deletions cut 2 bases from V and 5 bases from J, with 18 bases between. Germline V CDR1 and CDR2: LNHNV, YYDKDF (reference sequence). The CDR3 has 17 residues. CDR3 sequence (DNA): TGTGCCACCAGCAGAACCCTCGCGGGGAGAAGTACCGGGGAGCTGTTTTTT. It translates to CATSRTLAGRSTGELFF.

V usage is TRBV11-2 and J usage is TRBJ2-7; the D gene is possibly TRBD2 (6 bases). Trimming took 5 bases from V and 7 from J, leaving 15 bases between them. The CDR3 runs to 13 residues. CDR1 and CDR2 from the germline V gene are SGHAT and FQNNGV. The CDR3 sequence: CASSPSVAGEQYF. The CDR3 DNA is TGTGCCAGCAGCCCATCCGTCGCGGGGGAGCAGTACTTC. Complete variable domain (other parts from reference TRBV11-2 and TRBJ2-7): EAGVAQSPRYKIIEKRQSVAFWCNPISGHATLYWYQQILGQGPKLLIQFQNNGVVDDSQLPKDRFSAERLKGVDSTLKIQPAKLEDSAVYLCASSPSVAGEQYFGPGTRLTVT.

The chain is built from TRBV6-2 or TRBV6-3 and TRBJ2-5, with D possibly TRBD2 on 6 matching bases. Germline V gene sequence: CDR1 MNHEY, CDR2 SVGEGT. V was pared by 0 bases and J by 3 bases, with 8 bases between. The CDR3 covers 14 residues. CDR3 protein: CASSYSTGEETQYF. The CDR3 DNA follows: TGTGCCAGCAGTTACTCGACGGGGGAAGAGACCCAGTACTTC.

This CDR3 is CASSPHAGAEETQYF. CDR3 in DNA: TGTGCCAGCAGCCCTCATGCGGGGGCGGAAGAGACCCAGTACTTC. The J gene is TRBJ2-5, the V gene TRBV7-2; a possible D gene is TRBD2 (7 bases). This CDR3 is 15 amino acids long. Germline loops: CDR1 SGHTA, CDR2 FQGNSA. Trimming pared 5 bases from V and 3 bases from J, leaving 16 bases between.

This chain links TRBV6-6 with TRBJ1-1; D possibly corresponds to TRBD1 (6 bases). CDR1 is MNHNY and CDR2 is SVGAGI in the germline V gene (reference sequence). V lost 10 bases and J lost 4, with 13 bases in between. CDR3 length: 12 amino acids. CDR3 bases: TGTGCCATCAGGGGCACAGGCACTGAAGCTTTCTTT. Translation: CAIRGTGTEAFF.

This chain connects TRBV5-1 to TRBJ1-6; D gene uncertain. This CDR3 has 14 residues. Per germline, CDR1 SGHRS and CDR2 YFSETQ. Trimming stripped 0 bases from V and 5 bases from J, with 6 bases between. The CDR3 DNA reads as TGCGCCAGCAGCTTGGCCGGGGATAATTCACCCCTCCACTTT. Amino acid sequence: CASSLAGDNSPLHF.

The V gene is TRBV28, the J gene TRBJ2-1; the D is unclear. CDR1 and CDR2 from the germline V gene are MDHEN and SYDVKM. The CDR3 sequence is 10 residues long. The V end was cut by 5 bases, the J end by 8 bases, with 4 bases between. Here the CDR3 reads CASSRYEQFF. The CDR3 DNA reads TGTGCCAGCAGTCGGTATGAGCAGTTCTTC.

This clone was seen just once. The V gene is TRBV6-6, the J gene TRBJ2-7; TRBD2 matches at 11 bases. CDR1 and CDR2 from the germline V gene are MNHNY and SVGAGI (reference sequence). This CDR3 is built from 14 residues. With 6 bases clipped from V and 2 bases from J, the junction kept 3 bases outside the gene matches. The CDR3 sequence: CASRLTSGTYEQYF. In DNA form, the CDR3 reads TGTGCCAGCAGGTTGACTAGCGGGACCTACGAGCAGTACTTC.

The chain recombines TRBV5-4 with TRBJ2-5; no firm D call. The V gene's germline CDR1 is SGHNT and CDR2 YYREEE (reference sequence). The CDR3 is 15 residues long. Trimming removed 4 bases at V and 5 bases at J, with 18 bases between. The CDR3 sequence is CASSVASGYKETQYF. CDR3 nucleotides: TGTGCCAGCAGCGTCGCGTCAGGATACAAGGAGACCCAGTACTTC.